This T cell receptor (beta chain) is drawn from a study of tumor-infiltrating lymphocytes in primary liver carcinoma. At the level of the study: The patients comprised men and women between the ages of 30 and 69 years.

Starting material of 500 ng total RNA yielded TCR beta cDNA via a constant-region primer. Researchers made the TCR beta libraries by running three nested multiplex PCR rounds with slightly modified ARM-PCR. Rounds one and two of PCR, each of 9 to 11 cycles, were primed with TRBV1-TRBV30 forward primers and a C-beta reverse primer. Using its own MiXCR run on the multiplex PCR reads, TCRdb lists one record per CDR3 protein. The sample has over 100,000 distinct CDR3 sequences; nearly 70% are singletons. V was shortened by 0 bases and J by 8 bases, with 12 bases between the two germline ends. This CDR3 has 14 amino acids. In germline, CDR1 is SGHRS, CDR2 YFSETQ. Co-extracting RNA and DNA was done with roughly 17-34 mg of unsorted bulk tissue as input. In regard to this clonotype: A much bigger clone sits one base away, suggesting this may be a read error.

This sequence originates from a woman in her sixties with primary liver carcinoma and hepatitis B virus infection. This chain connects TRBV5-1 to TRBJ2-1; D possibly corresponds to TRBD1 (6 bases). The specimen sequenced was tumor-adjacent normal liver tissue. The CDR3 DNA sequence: TGCGCCAGCAGCTTGGATACAGGGTACGATGAGCAGTTCTTC. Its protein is CASSLDTGYDEQFF.